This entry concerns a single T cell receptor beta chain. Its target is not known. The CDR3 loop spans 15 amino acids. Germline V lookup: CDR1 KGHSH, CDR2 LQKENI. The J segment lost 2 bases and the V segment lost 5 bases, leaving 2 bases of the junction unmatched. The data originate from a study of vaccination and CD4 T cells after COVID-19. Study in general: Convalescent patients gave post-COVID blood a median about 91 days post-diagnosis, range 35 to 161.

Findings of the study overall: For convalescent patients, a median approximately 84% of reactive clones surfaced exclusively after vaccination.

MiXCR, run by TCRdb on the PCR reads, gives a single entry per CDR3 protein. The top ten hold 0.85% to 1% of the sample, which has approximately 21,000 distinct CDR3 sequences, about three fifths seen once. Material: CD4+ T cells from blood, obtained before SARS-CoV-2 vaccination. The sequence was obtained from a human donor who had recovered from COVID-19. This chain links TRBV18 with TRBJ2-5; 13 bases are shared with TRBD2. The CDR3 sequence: CASSATSGRQETQYF. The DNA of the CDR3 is TGTGCCAGCTCAGCGACTAGCGGGAGGCAAGAGACCCAGTACTTC.